The source of this TCR beta chain is a study of blood T cell repertoires in COVID-19. Study-level information: Donors in the United States, Italy and Spain gave samples during acute or convalescent COVID-19.

Patients of the Seattle cohort, enrolled during active infection, were followed longitudinally. How the authors handled the data: Amplification of reference gene primers provided the estimated nucleated cell counts. Assay used: immunoSEQ multiplex PCR; TCRdb lists only in-frame clones, some missing. V, J and clone size reflect that table, while D and trimming were determined from the DNA. The data contain more than 350,000 clones, 87% of them singletons. The V gene's germline CDR1 is SGHTA and CDR2 FQGNSA. V lost 6 bases to trimming and J lost 2 bases; unmatched junction nucleotides: 5. This CDR3 is built from 15 residues.

The receptor comes from a woman aged 25 to 45 with COVID-19, enrolled during active disease. What was sequenced was peripheral blood. The V call is TRBV7-2, the J call TRBJ1-3; 9 nucleotides match TRBD1. CDR3 in amino acids: CASSQDRGTGNTIYF. CDR3 bases: TGTGCCAGCAGTCAGGACAGGGGAACTGGAAACACCATATATTTT.